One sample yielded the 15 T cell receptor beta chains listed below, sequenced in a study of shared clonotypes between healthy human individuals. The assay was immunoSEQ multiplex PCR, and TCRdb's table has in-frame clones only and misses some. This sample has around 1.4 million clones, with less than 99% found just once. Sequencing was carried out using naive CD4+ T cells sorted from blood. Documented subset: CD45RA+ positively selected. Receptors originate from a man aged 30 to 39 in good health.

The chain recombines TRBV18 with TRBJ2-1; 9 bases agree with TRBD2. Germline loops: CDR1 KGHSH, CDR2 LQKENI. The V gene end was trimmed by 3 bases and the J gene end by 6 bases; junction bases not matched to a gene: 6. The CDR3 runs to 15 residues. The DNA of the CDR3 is TGTGCCAGCTCACCTACTGGCGGGGGGGGCAATGAGCAGTTCTTC. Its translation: CASSPTGGGGNEQFF.

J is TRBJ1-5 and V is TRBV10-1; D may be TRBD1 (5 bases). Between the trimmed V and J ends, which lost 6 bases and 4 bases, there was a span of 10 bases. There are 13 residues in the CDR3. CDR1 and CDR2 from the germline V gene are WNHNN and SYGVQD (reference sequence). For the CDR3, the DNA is TGCGCCAGCAGCCAGGGAATTAATCAGCCCCAGCATTTT. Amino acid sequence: CASSQGINQPQHF.

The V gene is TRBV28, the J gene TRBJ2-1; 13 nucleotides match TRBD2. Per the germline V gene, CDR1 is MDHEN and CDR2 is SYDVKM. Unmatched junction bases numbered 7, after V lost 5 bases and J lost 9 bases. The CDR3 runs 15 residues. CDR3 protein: CASSPGLAGATEQFF. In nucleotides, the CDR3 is TGTGCCAGCAGTCCCGGACTAGCGGGAGCGACTGAGCAGTTCTTC. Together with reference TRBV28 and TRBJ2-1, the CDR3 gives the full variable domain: DVKVTQSSRYLVKRTGEKVFLECVQDMDHENMFWYRQDPGLGLRLIYFSYDVKMKEKGDIPEGYSVSREKKERFSLILESASTNQTSMYLCASSPGLAGATEQFFGPGTRLTVL.

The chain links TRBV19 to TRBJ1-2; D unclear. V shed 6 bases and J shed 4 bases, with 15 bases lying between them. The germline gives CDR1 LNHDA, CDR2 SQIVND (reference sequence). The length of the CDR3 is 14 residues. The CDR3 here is CASSPSAVFYGYTF. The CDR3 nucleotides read TGTGCCAGTAGCCCCTCGGCAGTCTTCTATGGCTACACCTTC.

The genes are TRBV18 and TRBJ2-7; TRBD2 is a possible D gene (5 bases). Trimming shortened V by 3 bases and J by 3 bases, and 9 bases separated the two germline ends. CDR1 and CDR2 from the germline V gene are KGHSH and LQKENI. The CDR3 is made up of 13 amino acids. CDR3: CASSPLANYEQYF. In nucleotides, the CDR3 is TGTGCCAGCTCACCGCTAGCCAACTACGAGCAGTACTTC.

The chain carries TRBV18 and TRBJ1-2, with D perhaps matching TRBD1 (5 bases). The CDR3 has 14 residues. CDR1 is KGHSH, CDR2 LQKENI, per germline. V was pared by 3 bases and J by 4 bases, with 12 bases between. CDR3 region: CASSPPAGIYGYTF. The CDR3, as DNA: TGTGCCAGCTCACCTCCTGCAGGGATCTATGGCTACACCTTC.

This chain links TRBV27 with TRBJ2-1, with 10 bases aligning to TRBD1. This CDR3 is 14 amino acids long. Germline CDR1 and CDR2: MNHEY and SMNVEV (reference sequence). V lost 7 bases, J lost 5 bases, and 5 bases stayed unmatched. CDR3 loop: CASKRTGGNNEQFF. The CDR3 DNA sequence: TGTGCCAGCAAGAGGACAGGGGGGAACAATGAGCAGTTCTTC.

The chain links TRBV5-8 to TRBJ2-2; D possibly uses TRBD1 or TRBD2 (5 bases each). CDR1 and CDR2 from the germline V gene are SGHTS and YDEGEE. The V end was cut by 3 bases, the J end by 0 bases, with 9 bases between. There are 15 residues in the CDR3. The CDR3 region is CASSSLGPNTGELFF. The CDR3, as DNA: TGTGCCAGCAGCTCCCTGGGACCGAACACCGGGGAGCTGTTTTTT.

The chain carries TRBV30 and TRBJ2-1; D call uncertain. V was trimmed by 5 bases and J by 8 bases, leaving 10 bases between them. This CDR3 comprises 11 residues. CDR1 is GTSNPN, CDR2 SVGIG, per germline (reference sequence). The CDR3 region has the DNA TGTGCCTGGCGTGGATCCGATGAGCAGTTCTTC. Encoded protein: CAWRGSDEQFF.

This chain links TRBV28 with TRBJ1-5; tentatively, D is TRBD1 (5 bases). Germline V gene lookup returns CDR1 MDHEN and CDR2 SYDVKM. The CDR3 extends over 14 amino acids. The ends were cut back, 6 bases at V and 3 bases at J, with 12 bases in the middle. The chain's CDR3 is CASRTGADNQPQHF. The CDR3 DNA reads TGTGCCAGCAGGACCGGGGCAGACAATCAGCCCCAGCATTTT.

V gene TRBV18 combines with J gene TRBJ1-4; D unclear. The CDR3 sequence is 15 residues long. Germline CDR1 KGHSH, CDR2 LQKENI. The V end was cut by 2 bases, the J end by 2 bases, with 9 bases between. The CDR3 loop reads CASSPSTITNEKLFF. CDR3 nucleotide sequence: TGTGCCAGCTCACCAAGCACCATTACTAATGAAAAACTGTTTTTT.

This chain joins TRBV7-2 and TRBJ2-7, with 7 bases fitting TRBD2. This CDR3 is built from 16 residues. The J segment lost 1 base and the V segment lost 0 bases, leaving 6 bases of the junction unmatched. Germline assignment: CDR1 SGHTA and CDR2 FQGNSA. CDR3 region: CASSLAGREWSYEQYF. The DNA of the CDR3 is TGTGCCAGCAGCTTAGCGGGGAGGGAGTGGTCCTACGAGCAGTACTTC.

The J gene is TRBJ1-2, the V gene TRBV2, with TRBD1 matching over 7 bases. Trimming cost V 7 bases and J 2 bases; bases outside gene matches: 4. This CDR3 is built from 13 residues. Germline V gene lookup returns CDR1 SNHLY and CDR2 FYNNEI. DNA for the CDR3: TGTGCCAGCACCAGGGACAGCAACTATGGCTACACCTTC. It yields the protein CASTRDSNYGYTF. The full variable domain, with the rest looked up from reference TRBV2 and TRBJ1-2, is EPEVTQTPSHQVTQMGQEVILRCVPISNHLYFYWYRQILGQKVEFLVSFYNNEISEKSEIFDDQFSVERPDGSNFTLKIRSTKLEDSAMYFCASTRDSNYGYTFGSGTRLTVV.

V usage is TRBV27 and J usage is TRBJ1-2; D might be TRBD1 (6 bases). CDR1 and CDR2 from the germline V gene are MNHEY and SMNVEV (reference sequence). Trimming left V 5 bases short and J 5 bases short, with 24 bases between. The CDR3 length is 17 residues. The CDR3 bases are TGTGCCAGCAGTCCGTCCCAACTCCCAAGGGGGTGGTATGGCTACACCTTC. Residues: CASSPSQLPRGWYGYTF.

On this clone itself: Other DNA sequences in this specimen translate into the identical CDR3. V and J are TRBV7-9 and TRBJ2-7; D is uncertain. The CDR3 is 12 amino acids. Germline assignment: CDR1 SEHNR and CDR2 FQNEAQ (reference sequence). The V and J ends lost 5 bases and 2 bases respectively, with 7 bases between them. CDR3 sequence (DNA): TGTGCCAGCAGCCCGCGCCCCTACGAGCAGTACTTC. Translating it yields CASSPRPYEQYF.